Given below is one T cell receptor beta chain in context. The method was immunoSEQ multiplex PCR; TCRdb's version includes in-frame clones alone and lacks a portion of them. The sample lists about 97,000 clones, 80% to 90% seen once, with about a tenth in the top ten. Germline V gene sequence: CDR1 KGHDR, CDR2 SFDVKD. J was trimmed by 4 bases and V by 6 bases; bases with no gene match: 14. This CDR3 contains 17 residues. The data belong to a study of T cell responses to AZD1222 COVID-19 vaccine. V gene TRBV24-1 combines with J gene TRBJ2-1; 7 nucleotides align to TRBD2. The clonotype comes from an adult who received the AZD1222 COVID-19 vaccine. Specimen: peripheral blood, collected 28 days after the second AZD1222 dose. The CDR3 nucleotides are TGTGCCACCAGTACCCGCGTTGGGCTCGGGGGGTACAATGAGCAGTTCTTC. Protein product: CATSTRVGLGGYNEQFF.